The sequence of this T cell receptor (beta chain) was determined in a study of beta chain features in type 1 diabetes. About the research overall: The patients were much like the healthy donors in age, gender and cell yields.

Study-wide results and limits: PCR may have favored shorter templates equally in patients and controls. Insertions were fewer and deletions more numerous at VDJ junctions in type 1 diabetes patients.

This clone was counted a few times. Its target is not known. Germline CDR1 and CDR2: SEHNR and FQNEAQ (reference sequence). The junction had 8 bases not matched to a gene; V was cut back by 0 bases and J by 7 bases. The CDR3 is 15 residues long. Expressed TCRB transcripts were sequenced, since all the RNA that had been isolated was reverse transcribed. Around 3.57 million reads was the average for naive, central memory and regulatory T cell samples. Using immunoSEQ multiplex PCR, the repertoire was profiled, and TCRdb retains in-frame clones only, with some absent. The sample holds 250,000 to 300,000 clones, 8% seen once.

Sequenced input: central memory CD4+ T cells from blood. The chain has TRBV7-9 and TRBJ1-2; 7 positions match TRBD1. The sequence derives from a woman aged 18-29 years in good health. The CDR3 reads CASSLAPGGFGGYTF. CDR3 bases: TGTGCCAGCAGCTTAGCGCCAGGGGGGTTCGGTGGCTACACCTTC.